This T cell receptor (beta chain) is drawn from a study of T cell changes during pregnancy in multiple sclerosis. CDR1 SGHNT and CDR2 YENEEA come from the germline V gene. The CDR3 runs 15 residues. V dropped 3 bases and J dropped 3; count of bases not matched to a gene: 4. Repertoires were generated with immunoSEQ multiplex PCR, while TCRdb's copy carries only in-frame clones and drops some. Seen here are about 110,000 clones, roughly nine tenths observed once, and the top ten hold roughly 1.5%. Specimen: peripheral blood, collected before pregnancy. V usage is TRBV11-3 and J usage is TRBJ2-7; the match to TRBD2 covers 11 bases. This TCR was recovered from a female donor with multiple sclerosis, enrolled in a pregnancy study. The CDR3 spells CASSFGTSGLYEQYF. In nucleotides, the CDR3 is TGTGCCAGCAGCTTTGGGACTAGCGGCCTCTACGAGCAGTACTTC.